This entry lists 32 T cell receptor beta chains sequenced from one sample in a study of OX40 agonist ivuxolimab in advanced cancers. Clones were sequenced by immunoSEQ multiplex PCR, and TCRdb holds only the in-frame ones, with some missing. The table has roughly 48,000 clones, about 83% seen once. Sequences were derived from CD4+ or CD8+ T cells sorted from blood, sampled in a trial of the OX40 agonist ivuxolimab. The receptors shown here come from an adult with an advanced solid tumor such as melanoma, head and neck, liver or kidney cancer.

The chain has TRBV6-5 and TRBJ1-5; D gene uncertain. V was trimmed by 6 bases and J by 6 bases, leaving 15 bases between them. Germline V gene data show CDR1 as MNHEY and CDR2 as SVGAGI. The CDR3 has 14 residues. CDR3 residues: CASRPFRIRQPQHF. The CDR3 DNA sequence: TGTGCCAGCAGGCCGTTCAGGATTCGTCAGCCCCAGCATTTT.

The CDR3 DNA follows: TGTGCCAGCAGTTATGGGGGCGCGATCCCTGAAGCTTTCTTT. This codes for CASSYGGAIPEAFF. The chain employs TRBV6-5 and TRBJ1-1; TRBD1 might be the D (6 bases). Deletions cut 3 bases from V and 6 bases from J, with 14 bases between. Germline-derived CDR1 and CDR2 are MNHEY and SVGAGI. The CDR3 contains 14 residues.

The chain has TRBV4-1 and TRBJ1-3, with TRBD1 matching over 8 bases. Germline CDR1 MGHRA, CDR2 YSYEKL. This CDR3 contains 19 residues. J lost 0 bases, V lost 1 base, and 11 bases had no gene match. This CDR3 reads CASSQALSGQGSSGNTIYF. As DNA, the CDR3 is TGCGCCAGCAGCCAAGCACTGTCCGGACAGGGCAGCTCTGGAAACACCATATATTTT.

The rearrangement uses TRBV7-2 and TRBJ1-1, with TRBD1 matching 7 bases. From germline, CDR1 is SGHTA and CDR2 FQGNSA. The CDR3 totals 14 residues. With V trimmed by 7 bases and J by 5 bases, 10 bases remained unmatched. CDR3 region: CASTPTGFGTEAFF. The DNA of the CDR3 is TGTGCCAGCACCCCGACAGGGTTTGGAACTGAAGCTTTCTTT.

The chain is built from TRBV7-3 and TRBJ2-2, with D hard to call. There are 16 residues in the CDR3. Germline V gives CDR1 SGHTA, CDR2 FQGTGA. The germline V and J ends were trimmed by 5 bases and 0 bases, with 13 bases remaining between them. The DNA of the CDR3 is TGTGCCAGCAGCCCCGGACCGCTTGCGAACACCGGGGAGCTGTTTTTT. Its protein product is CASSPGPLANTGELFF.

This clone was counted a single time. The rearrangement links TRBV7-2 to TRBJ2-1, with D possibly TRBD1 on 7 matching bases. V shed 3 bases and J shed 5 bases, with 11 bases lying between them. Germline V lookup: CDR1 SGHTA, CDR2 FQGNSA. This CDR3 has 14 amino acids. DNA for the CDR3: TGTGCCAGCAGCTTGGGGGGACAGCACAATGAGCAGTTCTTC. Protein: CASSLGGQHNEQFF.

This rearrangement joins TRBV10-3 to TRBJ2-3; the match to TRBD2 covers 9 bases. This CDR3 has 18 amino acids. Germline V gene lookup returns CDR1 ENHRY and CDR2 SYGVKD. V shed 0 bases, J shed 2 bases, and the junction held 9 bases outside the gene matches. CDR3 sequence (DNA): TGTGCCATCAGTGAGTCTTCGCGGGGGGGCCCGGTCACAGATACGCAGTATTTT. Residues: CAISESSRGGPVTDTQYF.

This chain joins TRBV4-1 and TRBJ1-1; TRBD1 might be the D (6 bases). V was clipped by 4 bases and J by 0 bases, with 15 bases between them. The germline V gene encodes CDR1 MGHRA and CDR2 YSYEKL. This CDR3 region has 16 residues. DNA of the CDR3: TGCGCCAGCAGCCCTACAAGGGGGAGCATGAACACTGAAGCTTTCTTT. Amino acid sequence: CASSPTRGSMNTEAFF.

V gene TRBV18 combines with J gene TRBJ1-1, with TRBD1 identical over 8 bases. The V and J ends lost 3 bases and 2 bases, in that order; junction bases with no gene match: 8. Germline V lookup: CDR1 KGHSH, CDR2 LQKENI. This CDR3 spans 16 amino acids. In DNA, the CDR3 is TGTGCCAGCTCACCGTTAGTTGCAGGGGGCAACACTGAAGCTTTCTTT. Its protein is CASSPLVAGGNTEAFF.

V usage is TRBV4-3 and J usage is TRBJ1-2; D unresolved. CDR3 length: 16 amino acids. The V end lost 1 base, the J end lost 2 bases, and 14 bases lay between the germline ends. CDR1 is LGHNA, CDR2 YSLEER, per germline. DNA for the CDR3: TGCGCCAGCAGCCAAGGTACTGTTGGAAGAAACTATGGCTACACCTTC. As protein: CASSQGTVGRNYGYTF.

V and J are TRBV2 and TRBJ2-1, with 11 bases fitting TRBD2. The length of the CDR3 is 15 residues. Germline V gene sequence: CDR1 SNHLY, CDR2 FYNNEI. V shed 5 bases and J 5 bases; nucleotides not matched to a gene: 5. The CDR3 DNA sequence: TGTGCCAGCAGTCGACTAGCGGGGACAAACAATGAGCAGTTCTTC. This gives the protein CASSRLAGTNNEQFF.

The rearrangement uses TRBV6-1 and TRBJ1-3; D is undetermined. The CDR3 runs 14 residues. Germline V CDR1 and CDR2: MNHNS, SASEGT. V was clipped by 2 bases and J by 0 bases, with 5 bases between them. CDR3 sequence: CASSEWVSGNTIYF. The CDR3 nucleotides read TGTGCCAGCAGTGAATGGGTCTCTGGAAACACCATATATTTT.

The chain recombines TRBV6-6 with TRBJ2-5, with TRBD2 as a possible D gene (5 bases). The CDR3 totals 13 residues. The germline V and J ends were trimmed by 6 bases and 2 bases, with 10 bases remaining between them. Germline V gene data show CDR1 as MNHNY and CDR2 as SVGAGI (reference sequence). The CDR3 nucleotides read TGTGCCAGCAGGCCTGGACTGCAAGAGACCCAGTACTTC. It yields the protein CASRPGLQETQYF.

This rearrangement joins TRBV27 to TRBJ2-1; 12 bases map to TRBD2. Germline CDR1 reads MNHEY; CDR2 reads SMNVEV (reference sequence). V was pared by 3 bases and J by 7 bases, with 4 bases of the junction left unmatched. This CDR3 has 15 residues. This CDR3 is CASSFPSGGGNEQFF. For the CDR3, the DNA is TGTGCCAGCAGTTTTCCTAGCGGGGGGGGTAATGAGCAGTTCTTC.

There are a few counts of this clone. This chain links TRBV27 with TRBJ1-5; TRBD1 might be the D (6 bases). CDR3 length equals 13 residues. V lost 4 bases to trimming and J lost 3 bases, with 7 bases between them. Germline V gene data show CDR1 as MNHEY and CDR2 as SMNVEV (reference sequence). The CDR3 nucleotides read TGTGCCAGCAGTTGGACAGTCAATCAGCCCCAGCATTTT. It yields the protein CASSWTVNQPQHF.

This chain links TRBV29-1 with TRBJ1-1; D call uncertain. The CDR3 length is 14 residues. Trimming stripped 0 bases from V and 4 bases from J, with 12 bases between. The germline gives CDR1 SQVTM, CDR2 ANQGSEA. Here the CDR3 reads CSVEEGRRGTEAFF. CDR3 in DNA: TGCAGCGTTGAAGAGGGCAGAAGAGGCACTGAAGCTTTCTTT.

In its sample, this clone was seen a few times. The genes are TRBV6-6 and TRBJ1-5; D remains ambiguous. V lost 4 bases and J 3 bases, leaving 10 bases between the germline ends. Germline V lookup: CDR1 MNHNY, CDR2 SVGAGI (reference sequence). The CDR3 has 14 residues. The CDR3: CASSSRSVNQPQHF. CDR3 in DNA: TGTGCCAGCAGTTCGAGATCGGTCAATCAGCCCCAGCATTTT.

CDR3 in amino acids: CASSQDVVASPLHF. For the CDR3, the DNA is TGCGCCAGCAGCCAAGATGTTGTGGCTTCACCCCTCCACTTT. The J gene is TRBJ1-6, the V gene TRBV4-3; D gene uncertain. Trimming left V 0 bases short and J 9 bases short, with 9 bases between. This CDR3 has 14 amino acids. Germline assignment: CDR1 LGHNA and CDR2 YSLEER.

The chain has TRBV5-1 and TRBJ1-6; D possibly corresponds to TRBD1 (5 bases). Germline V lookup: CDR1 SGHRS, CDR2 YFSETQ. This CDR3 contains 15 residues. V was shortened by 0 bases and J by 6 bases, with 10 bases between the two germline ends. The CDR3 DNA reads as TGCGCCAGCAGCTTGGATAGCAGGGCTAATTCACCCCTCCACTTT. Its translation is CASSLDSRANSPLHF.

V usage is TRBV6-1 and J usage is TRBJ1-2, with 8 bases identical to TRBD1. Trimming took 6 bases from V and 1 from J; bases not matched to a gene: 4. The CDR3 is made up of 14 amino acids. Germline V gene sequence: CDR1 MNHNS, CDR2 SASEGT. CDR3 amino acids: CASRGTGHNYGYTF. CDR3 bases: TGTGCCAGCAGAGGGACAGGCCATAACTATGGCTACACCTTC.

This clone showed up just once. The V gene is TRBV5-6, the J gene TRBJ1-1; unclear D gene. Germline assignment: CDR1 SGHDT and CDR2 YYEEEE. V shed 4 bases and J shed 7 bases, with 17 bases lying between them. The CDR3 is 14 residues long. CDR3 nucleotide sequence: TGTGCCAGCAGCCGTAGGGCTAGCCAATTTGAAGCTTTCTTT. It encodes CASSRRASQFEAFF.

The J gene is TRBJ1-2, the V gene TRBV7-9; TRBD1 matches 7 bases. Germline values: CDR1 SEHNR, CDR2 FQNEAQ (reference sequence). The junction had 6 bases not matched to a gene; V was cut back by 5 bases and J by 3 bases. There are 14 residues in the CDR3. DNA of the CDR3: TGTGCCAGCAGCCGGGCCCAGGGGGACTATGGCTACACCTTC. Protein: CASSRAQGDYGYTF.

On this clone itself: Additional DNA sequences in this sample encode the identical CDR3. This chain links TRBV2 with TRBJ2-5; 7 bases line up with TRBD1. V was pared by 4 bases and J by 2 bases, with 1 base of the junction left unmatched. This CDR3 spans 13 amino acids. The germline V gene has CDR1 SNHLY and CDR2 FYNNEI. The CDR3 loop is CASSGDSQETQYF. The DNA for the CDR3 is TGTGCCAGCAGTGGGGACAGTCAAGAGACCCAGTACTTC. The full variable domain, in which reference TRBV2 and TRBJ2-5 provide the parts outside the CDR3, is EPEVTQTPSHQVTQMGQEVILRCVPISNHLYFYWYRQILGQKVEFLVSFYNNEISEKSEIFDDQFSVERPDGSNFTLKIRSTKLEDSAMYFCASSGDSQETQYFGPGTRLLVL.

V usage is TRBV6-6 and J usage is TRBJ2-7, with 8 bases that match TRBD2. Germline CDR1 reads MNHNY; CDR2 reads SVGAGI (reference sequence). The CDR3 is made up of 12 amino acids. J was trimmed by 6 bases and V by 7 bases; bases with no gene match: 5. CDR3 residues: CASTPGGLEQYF. CDR3 coding DNA: TGTGCCAGCACCCCGGGGGGGCTCGAGCAGTACTTC.

V is TRBV7-2 and J is TRBJ2-7; a weak D match, TRBD2 (7 bases). Trimming stripped 1 base from V and 6 bases from J, with 16 bases between. The CDR3 has 15 residues. CDR1 and CDR2 (germline): SGHTA, FQGNSA. The chain's CDR3 is CASSLEYLGGAEQYF. CDR3 DNA sequence: TGTGCCAGCAGCTTAGAGTATTTAGGGGGGGCCGAGCAGTACTTC.

This CDR3 reads CASSLVGGTAVPAFF. In DNA, the CDR3 is TGTGCCAGCAGCTTAGTAGGGGGGACAGCCGTACCAGCTTTCTTT. This chain joins TRBV7-2 and TRBJ1-1; 7 bases align to TRBD1. Germline V lookup: CDR1 SGHTA, CDR2 FQGNSA. The CDR3 runs to 15 residues. V trimming: 1 base; J trimming: 10 bases; junction bases outside the gene matches: 12.

The V call is TRBV7-2, the J call TRBJ1-3; D gene unclear. The V and J ends lost 1 base and 4 bases respectively, with 8 bases between them. The CDR3 runs 14 residues. Germline V gene sequence: CDR1 SGHTA, CDR2 FQGNSA. The DNA for the CDR3 is TGTGCCAGCAGCTTAGATTACGTGGGAAACACCATATATTTT. Its protein product is CASSLDYVGNTIYF.

The J gene is TRBJ1-2, the V gene TRBV30; the D is unclear. The germline V and J ends were trimmed by 2 bases and 0 bases, with 10 bases remaining between them. Germline assignment: CDR1 GTSNPN and CDR2 SVGIG (reference sequence). This CDR3 spans 14 amino acids. The CDR3 loop reads CAWSIVTTNYGYTF. The CDR3 DNA reads TGTGCCTGGAGTATCGTCACAACTAACTATGGCTACACCTTC.

CDR3 in amino acids: CASSPGGSSGNTIYF. CDR3 DNA sequence: TGTGCCAGCTCACCAGGGGGGAGCTCTGGAAACACCATATATTTT. This chain connects TRBV18 to TRBJ1-3; tentative D call: TRBD1 (5 bases). V gave up 2 bases and J gave up 0 bases, with 8 bases separating them. Germline-derived CDR1 and CDR2 are KGHSH and LQKENI. The CDR3 is made up of 15 amino acids.

The chain employs TRBV4-3 and TRBJ2-5; the match to TRBD2 covers 11 bases. V dropped 4 bases and J dropped 5; count of bases not matched to a gene: 9. CDR3 length: 16 amino acids. CDR1 LGHNA and CDR2 YSLEER come from the germline V gene. This chain's CDR3 is CASSRFSGGASETQYF. CDR3 in DNA: TGCGCCAGCAGCCGATTTAGCGGGGGGGCCTCCGAGACCCAGTACTTC.

This clone was seen a single time. The chain links TRBV5-1 to TRBJ1-4; 9 bases fit TRBD1. Germline V gives CDR1 SGHRS, CDR2 YFSETQ. This CDR3 region has 16 residues. With 4 bases clipped from V and 8 bases from J, the junction kept 12 bases outside the gene matches. The CDR3, as DNA: TGCGCCAGCAGCCCCGGGACAGGGAATAAGGGAGAAAAACTGTTTTTT. It yields the protein CASSPGTGNKGEKLFF.

This clone has just a few counts. The chain joins TRBV7-2 to TRBJ1-1, with D uncertain. Germline CDR1 reads SGHTA; CDR2 reads FQGNSA. V was shortened by 1 base and J by 4 bases, with 10 bases between the two germline ends. CDR3 length equals 14 residues. The CDR3, as DNA: TGTGCCAGCAGCTTAGAGGGTAGGACCACTGAAGCTTTCTTT. Protein sequence: CASSLEGRTTEAFF.